This T cell receptor (beta chain) stems from a study of blood T cells in healthy people across ages. This clonotype was counted between two and nine times. The CDR3 length is 14 residues. Germline CDR1 and CDR2: DFQATT and SNEGSKA (reference sequence). V was clipped by 0 bases and J by 6 bases, with 14 bases between them. Sample-barcoded 5' priming and a J-beta primer mix drove a second PCR of 7 to 11 cycles. One entry per CDR3 protein results from TCRdb running MiXCR on the 5' RACE reads. The sample lists approximately 1,100,000 distinct CDR3 sequences; 45% were seen once. This clonotype was obtained from a woman in her sixties or seventies in good health. The specimen was blood. J is TRBJ1-2 and V is TRBV20-1; possibly TRBD1 for D (6 bases). CDR3 coding DNA: TGCAGTGCTAGAGATGGGGCAGGGGTAGATGGCTACACCTTC. Amino acid sequence: CSARDGAGVDGYTF.